The 23 T cell receptor beta chains listed next were all sequenced from one sample in a study of cytomegalovirus exposure and HLA in healthy donors. 13 Jbeta primers and 60 Vbeta primers were used for the PCR. Profiling relied on immunoSEQ multiplex PCR, and the TCRdb table lists in-frame clones only, not all of them. The table includes approximately 220,000 clones, roughly 80% detected once. Sequencing was performed on PBMCs. Every receptor here comes from a man aged 30 to 39 in good health and CMV-seronegative.

The genes are TRBV6-6 and TRBJ1-2; possible D gene TRBD1, 5 bases. Trimming removed 5 bases from V and 3 bases from J, with 19 bases in between. This CDR3 has 16 amino acids. Germline V gene lookup returns CDR1 MNHNY and CDR2 SVGAGI (reference sequence). CDR3 region: CASSHTRQGWDYGYTF. CDR3 nucleotides: TGTGCCAGCAGTCATACAAGGCAGGGATGGGACTATGGCTACACCTTC.

The chain carries TRBV6-5 and TRBJ1-2; D is uncertain. V lost 6 bases and J 2 bases, leaving 10 bases between the germline ends. Per germline, CDR1 MNHEY and CDR2 SVGAGI. This CDR3 has 13 amino acids. CDR3 nucleotide sequence: TGTGCCAGCAGAACGACCGGGAACTATGGCTACACCTTC. Translation gives CASRTTGNYGYTF.

V is TRBV28 and J is TRBJ2-7, with TRBD1 as a possible D gene (6 bases). Trimming removed 6 bases at V and 3 bases at J, with 18 bases between. The CDR3 has 15 amino acids. Looked up from germline, CDR1 is MDHEN and CDR2 is SYDVKM. CDR3 sequence: CASSPPQGTGYEQYF. CDR3 DNA sequence: TGTGCCAGCAGCCCCCCACAGGGAACCGGCTACGAGCAGTACTTC.

The chain is built from TRBV28 and TRBJ1-2, with 9 bases aligning to TRBD1. J gave up 5 bases and V 6 bases, and 7 bases lay outside the gene matches. The length of the CDR3 is 14 residues. The germline CDR1 and CDR2 sequences are MDHEN and SYDVKM. The CDR3 sequence is CASSQGQGGYGYTF. CDR3 nucleotides: TGTGCCAGCAGCCAGGGACAGGGAGGTTATGGCTACACCTTC.

The chain carries TRBV9 and TRBJ2-7; TRBD1 agrees at 9 bases. CDR1 and CDR2 (germline): SGDLS, YYNGEE. CDR3 length equals 16 residues. Losses at the gene ends were 2 bases for V and 5 bases for J; bases not matched to a gene: 11. CDR3 nucleotides: TGTGCCAGCAGCGTTACCCCCGGGACAGGGTCCGACGAGCAGTACTTC. Translation gives CASSVTPGTGSDEQYF.

The genes are TRBV28 and TRBJ2-7; 8 nucleotides match TRBD1. The CDR3 has 15 residues. Germline CDR1 and CDR2: MDHEN and SYDVKM. The J segment lost 0 bases and the V segment lost 6 bases, leaving 7 bases of the junction unmatched. CDR3 bases: TGTGCCAGCAGCCCCCAGGGGGCACGCTCCTACGAGCAGTACTTC. Amino acid sequence: CASSPQGARSYEQYF.

This clone was detected only a few times. The gene calls are TRBV6-5 and TRBJ1-2, with D maybe TRBD1 (6 bases). CDR1 is MNHEY, CDR2 SVGAGI, per germline. This CDR3 contains 13 residues. The V and J ends lost 2 bases and 4 bases respectively, with 8 bases between them. CDR3 region: CASSYPDSYGYTF. The DNA of the CDR3 is TGTGCCAGCAGTTACCCGGACAGCTATGGCTACACCTTC.

This clone appeared once. This rearrangement joins TRBV15 to TRBJ1-1, with a tentative D call TRBD1 (5 bases). The V and J ends lost 3 bases and 1 base respectively, with 9 bases between them. The CDR3 runs to 14 residues. In germline, CDR1 is LNHNV, CDR2 YYDKDF (reference sequence). For the CDR3, the DNA is TGTGCCACCAGCAGGACCAGGGAGAACACTGAAGCTTTCTTT. Protein product: CATSRTRENTEAFF.

The chain recombines TRBV7-9 with TRBJ2-2; 8 bases match TRBD1. Germline V lookup: CDR1 SEHNR, CDR2 FQNEAQ (reference sequence). There are 16 residues in the CDR3. Trimming cost V 5 bases and J 6 bases; bases outside gene matches: 11. The CDR3 region is CASSPGRQGASGELFF. In DNA, the CDR3 is TGTGCCAGCAGCCCAGGCCGGCAGGGGGCTTCCGGGGAGCTGTTTTTT.

The chain has TRBV27 and TRBJ2-3; 8 positions agree with TRBD2. This CDR3 has 19 amino acids. Germline V lookup: CDR1 MNHEY, CDR2 SMNVEV (reference sequence). The ends lost 0 bases at V and 2 bases at J; junction bases unmatched: 13. The CDR3 bases are TGTGCCAGCAGTTTATCGGTCCTAGTGCGGGGGGAAATCACAGATACGCAGTATTTT. Its translation is CASSLSVLVRGEITDTQYF.

This chain connects TRBV28 to TRBJ1-4, with TRBD1 identical over 7 bases. This CDR3 spans 13 amino acids. Germline V CDR1 and CDR2: MDHEN, SYDVKM. V dropped 9 bases and J dropped 4; count of bases not matched to a gene: 5. The CDR3 here is CASTGTVNEKLFF. CDR3 bases: TGTGCCAGTACCGGGACAGTTAATGAAAAACTGTTTTTT.

This chain links TRBV6-6 with TRBJ2-3, with 8 bases fitting TRBD2. The germline V gene encodes CDR1 MNHNY and CDR2 SVGAGI (reference sequence). The CDR3 has 15 residues. J gave up 1 base and V 7 bases, and 7 bases lay outside the gene matches. The CDR3 spells CASTLWRGGTDTQYF. The CDR3 nucleotides read TGTGCCAGCACCCTCTGGCGGGGGGGCACAGATACGCAGTATTTT.

J is TRBJ2-7 and V is TRBV27; the match to TRBD2 covers 14 bases. This CDR3 has 17 residues. With 6 bases clipped from V and 0 bases from J, the junction kept 7 bases outside the gene matches. The germline CDR1 and CDR2 sequences are MNHEY and SMNVEV (reference sequence). The CDR3 loop reads CASREGLAGASSYEQYF. Here the CDR3 DNA reads TGTGCCAGCAGGGAGGGACTAGCGGGAGCGAGCTCCTACGAGCAGTACTTC.

The chain joins TRBV29-1 to TRBJ2-1, with 13 bases that match TRBD2. The V gene's germline CDR1 is SQVTM and CDR2 ANQGSEA. The trim removed 6 bases at V and 12 bases at J, leaving 8 bases unmatched. The CDR3 is made up of 13 amino acids. CDR3: CSVWTSGGLWQFF. The CDR3 DNA reads TGCAGCGTGTGGACTAGCGGGGGCCTGTGGCAGTTCTTC.

The rearrangement uses TRBV28 and TRBJ1-5; D call uncertain. The CDR3 has 15 residues. In germline, CDR1 is MDHEN, CDR2 SYDVKM. Deletions cut 5 bases from V and 0 bases from J, with 11 bases between. The CDR3, as DNA: TGTGCCAGCAGTCTCCGAGGGTCTAGCAATCAGCCCCAGCATTTT. Its translation is CASSLRGSSNQPQHF.

This clone has a handful of counts. The chain employs TRBV4-1 and TRBJ1-4; 8 nucleotides align to TRBD1. There are 18 residues in the CDR3. Germline V gene sequence: CDR1 MGHRA, CDR2 YSYEKL. The V gene end was trimmed by 0 bases and the J gene end by 4 bases; junction bases not matched to a gene: 10. CDR3 sequence reads: CASSQDSPGTGYNEKLFF. CDR3 nucleotide sequence: TGCGCCAGCAGCCAAGACTCCCCCGGGACAGGCTATAATGAAAAACTGTTTTTT.

V and J are TRBV5-1 and TRBJ2-5; 9 nucleotides align to TRBD1. The end of the DNA aligns better with TRBJ2-7, so the J call may be wrong. Germline-derived CDR1 and CDR2 are SGHRS and YFSETQ. This CDR3 is 17 amino acids long. The CDR3 DNA sequence: TGCGCCAGCAGCCCCGGGACAGGGAATTCACGCTCCTACGAGCAGTACTTC. Translating it yields CASSPGTGNSRSYEQYF.

The chain employs TRBV7-2 and TRBJ1-2; D not certain. The length of the CDR3 is 15 residues. Trimming removed 2 bases at V and 2 bases at J, with 12 bases between. The germline V gene has CDR1 SGHTA and CDR2 FQGNSA. The CDR3 protein is CASSLPGLGNYGYTF. CDR3 in DNA: TGTGCCAGCAGCTTACCAGGACTGGGGAACTATGGCTACACCTTC.

J is TRBJ2-3 and V is TRBV28; 13 positions match TRBD2. The ends lost 8 bases at V and 0 bases at J; junction bases unmatched: 11. From germline, CDR1 is MDHEN and CDR2 SYDVKM. There are 18 residues in the CDR3. Written as DNA, the CDR3 is TGTGCCAGCCTAAGTTTGGAGACTAGCGGGGGGAGCACAGATACGCAGTATTTT. It translates to CASLSLETSGGSTDTQYF. The full variable domain, its missing parts supplied by reference TRBV28 and TRBJ2-3, is DVKVTQSSRYLVKRTGEKVFLECVQDMDHENMFWYRQDPGLGLRLIYFSYDVKMKEKGDIPEGYSVSREKKERFSLILESASTNQTSMYLCASLSLETSGGSTDTQYFGPGTRLTVL.

J is TRBJ2-3 and V is TRBV2; D uncertain. The CDR3 runs to 13 residues. Germline loops: CDR1 SNHLY, CDR2 FYNNEI. V was cut by 5 bases and J by 0 bases, with 6 bases left in between. DNA for the CDR3: TGTGCCAGCAGTCAGACTAGCACAGATACGCAGTATTTT. It is translated as CASSQTSTDTQYF.

This clone has just one count. This rearrangement joins TRBV7-6 to TRBJ1-1; tentative D call: TRBD1 (5 bases). Germline V CDR1 and CDR2: SGHVS, FNYEAQ. The CDR3 length is 16 residues. Trimming left V 1 base short and J 3 bases short, with 15 bases between. CDR3 in amino acids: CASSLGFWGPDTEAFF. DNA for the CDR3: TGTGCCAGCAGCTTAGGGTTCTGGGGCCCGGACACTGAAGCTTTCTTT.

The rearrangement links TRBV28 to TRBJ2-3; 7 bases agree with TRBD1. CDR3 size: 16 residues. Per germline, CDR1 MDHEN and CDR2 SYDVKM. After removal of 4 bases from V and 2 bases from J, the junction contained 9 bases not matched to a gene. The CDR3 bases are TGTGCCAGCAGTTACTTCCGACAGGGTGCCACAGATACGCAGTATTTT. Encoded protein: CASSYFRQGATDTQYF.

The rearrangement joins TRBV2 to TRBJ1-4, with 12 bases that match TRBD1. CDR1 SNHLY and CDR2 FYNNEI come from the germline V gene. Losses at the gene ends were 6 bases for V and 13 bases for J; bases not matched to a gene: 9. This CDR3 is built from 14 residues. In DNA, the CDR3 is TGTGCCAGCAGGCCGGGACAGGGGGCCTTATTACTGTTTTTT. Translating gives CASRPGQGALLLFF.